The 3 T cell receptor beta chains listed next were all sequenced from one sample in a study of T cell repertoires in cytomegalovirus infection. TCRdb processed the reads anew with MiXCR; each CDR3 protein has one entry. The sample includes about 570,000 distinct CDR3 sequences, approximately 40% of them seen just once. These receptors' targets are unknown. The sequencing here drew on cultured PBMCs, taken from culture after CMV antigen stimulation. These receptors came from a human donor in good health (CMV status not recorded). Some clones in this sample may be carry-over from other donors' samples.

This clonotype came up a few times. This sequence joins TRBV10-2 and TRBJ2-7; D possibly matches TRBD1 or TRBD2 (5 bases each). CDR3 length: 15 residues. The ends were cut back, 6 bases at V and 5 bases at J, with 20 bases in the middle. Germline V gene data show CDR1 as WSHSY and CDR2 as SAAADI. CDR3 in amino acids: CASRPGTEYSHEQYF. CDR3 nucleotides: TGCGCCAGCAGGCCCGGGACGGAGTATTCGCACGAGCAGTACTTC.

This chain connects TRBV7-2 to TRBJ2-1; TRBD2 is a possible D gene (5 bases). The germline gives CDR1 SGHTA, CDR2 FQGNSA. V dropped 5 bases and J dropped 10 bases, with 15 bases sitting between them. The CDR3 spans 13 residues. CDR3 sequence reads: CASSRSQIAEQFF. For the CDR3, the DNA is TGTGCCAGCAGCCGTAGTCAGATAGCGGAGCAGTTCTTC. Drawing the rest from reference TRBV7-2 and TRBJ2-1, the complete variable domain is GAGVSQSPSNKVTEKGKDVELRCDPISGHTALYWYRQSLGQGLEFLIYFQGNSAPDKSGLPSDRFSAERTGGSVSTLTIQRTQQEDSAVYLCASSRSQIAEQFFGPGTRLTVL.

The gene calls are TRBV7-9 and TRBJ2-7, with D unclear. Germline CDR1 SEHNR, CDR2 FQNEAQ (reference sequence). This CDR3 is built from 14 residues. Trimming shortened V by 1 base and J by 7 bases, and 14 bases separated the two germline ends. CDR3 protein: CASSLVSEPREQYF. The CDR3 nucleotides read TGTGCCAGCAGCTTAGTCTCAGAGCCGAGAGAGCAGTACTTC.